Detailed here is one TCR beta chain. Its antigen is undetermined. The data were obtained in a study of STAT3 mutations in large granular lymphocyte leukemia. Across the study: Over half of T-LGLL patients had one or more immunosuppressive regimens.

Findings and caveats of the study: A small but highly pathogenic clone may have been missed. Clonal expansion was inferred from other time points because no sample existed at each clone's first appearance. Every T-cell large granular lymphocyte leukemia patient had at least one immunodominant TCR beta clonotype.

There are 14 residues in the CDR3. Germline CDR1 SGHRS, CDR2 YFSETQ. Trimming cost V 0 bases and J 6 bases, with 12 bases left between them. Generated by immunoSEQ multiplex PCR, the TCRdb table keeps only in-frame clones and is missing some. Among approximately 8,400 clones listed, under 95% were seen once. This clonotype was sampled from a man aged 55 to 70 with T-cell large granular lymphocyte leukemia. Some clones in this sample may be carry-over from other donors' samples. The J gene is TRBJ2-5, the V gene TRBV5-1; perhaps TRBD2 as D (5 bases). The sequencing input was peripheral blood mononuclear cells. CDR3: CASSLGAGEQTQYF. CDR3 nucleotide sequence: TGCGCCAGCAGCTTGGGGGCGGGCGAACAGACCCAGTACTTC.